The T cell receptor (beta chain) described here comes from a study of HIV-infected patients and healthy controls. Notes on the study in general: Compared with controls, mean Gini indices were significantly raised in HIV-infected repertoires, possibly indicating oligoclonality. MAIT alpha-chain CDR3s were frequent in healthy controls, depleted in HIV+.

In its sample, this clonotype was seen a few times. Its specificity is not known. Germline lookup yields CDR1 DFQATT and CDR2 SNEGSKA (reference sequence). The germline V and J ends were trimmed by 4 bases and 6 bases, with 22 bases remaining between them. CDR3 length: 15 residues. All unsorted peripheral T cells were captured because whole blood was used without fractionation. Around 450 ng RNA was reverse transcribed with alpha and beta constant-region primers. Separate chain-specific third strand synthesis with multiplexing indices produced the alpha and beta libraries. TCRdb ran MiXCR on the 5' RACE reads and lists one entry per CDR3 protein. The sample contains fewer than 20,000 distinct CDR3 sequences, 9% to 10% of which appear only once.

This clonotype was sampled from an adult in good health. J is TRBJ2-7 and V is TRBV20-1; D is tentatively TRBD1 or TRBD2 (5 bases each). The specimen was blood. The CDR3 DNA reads TGCAGTGCTAAGGGGTCTAGCTCCCCAGGGCCCGAGCAGTACTTC. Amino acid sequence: CSAKGSSSPGPEQYF.